The source of this T cell receptor (beta chain) is a study of T-cell memory formation after mild COVID-19. In TCRdb, the 5' RACE reads were re-called with MiXCR into one record per CDR3 protein. The sample contains 140,000 or so distinct CDR3 sequences, 11% to 15% of which appear only once. Trimming cost V 2 bases and J 5 bases, with 19 bases left between them. CDR1 is KGHSH, CDR2 LQKENI, per germline. CDR3 length: 16 residues. The receptor was derived from an adult woman who had mild COVID-19 (a few samples of this study predate the infection). Cell type and time point are not known. Sequenced material: PBMCs or a T cell subset sorted from them (not recorded which). V gene TRBV18 combines with J gene TRBJ2-7, with D unresolved. CDR3: CASSPVNSNFFHEQYF. CDR3 nucleotides: TGTGCCAGCTCACCAGTCAACAGTAACTTTTTCCACGAGCAGTACTTC.